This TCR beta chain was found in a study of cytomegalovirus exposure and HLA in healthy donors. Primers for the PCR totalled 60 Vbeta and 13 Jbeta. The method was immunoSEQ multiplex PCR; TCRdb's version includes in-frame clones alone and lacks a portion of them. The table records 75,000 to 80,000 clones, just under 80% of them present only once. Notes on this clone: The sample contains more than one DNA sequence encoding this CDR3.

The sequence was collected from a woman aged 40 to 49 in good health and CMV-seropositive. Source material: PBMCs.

The CDR3 sequence: CASSVRLELDEQFF. CDR3 DNA: TGTGCCAGCAGCGTAAGACTAGAGCTGGATGAGCAGTTCTTC. This chain connects TRBV9 to TRBJ2-1; possibly TRBD2 for D (6 bases). The CDR3 covers 14 residues. V was pared by 1 base and J by 8 bases, with 13 bases between. The germline CDR1 and CDR2 sequences are SGDLS and YYNGEE.